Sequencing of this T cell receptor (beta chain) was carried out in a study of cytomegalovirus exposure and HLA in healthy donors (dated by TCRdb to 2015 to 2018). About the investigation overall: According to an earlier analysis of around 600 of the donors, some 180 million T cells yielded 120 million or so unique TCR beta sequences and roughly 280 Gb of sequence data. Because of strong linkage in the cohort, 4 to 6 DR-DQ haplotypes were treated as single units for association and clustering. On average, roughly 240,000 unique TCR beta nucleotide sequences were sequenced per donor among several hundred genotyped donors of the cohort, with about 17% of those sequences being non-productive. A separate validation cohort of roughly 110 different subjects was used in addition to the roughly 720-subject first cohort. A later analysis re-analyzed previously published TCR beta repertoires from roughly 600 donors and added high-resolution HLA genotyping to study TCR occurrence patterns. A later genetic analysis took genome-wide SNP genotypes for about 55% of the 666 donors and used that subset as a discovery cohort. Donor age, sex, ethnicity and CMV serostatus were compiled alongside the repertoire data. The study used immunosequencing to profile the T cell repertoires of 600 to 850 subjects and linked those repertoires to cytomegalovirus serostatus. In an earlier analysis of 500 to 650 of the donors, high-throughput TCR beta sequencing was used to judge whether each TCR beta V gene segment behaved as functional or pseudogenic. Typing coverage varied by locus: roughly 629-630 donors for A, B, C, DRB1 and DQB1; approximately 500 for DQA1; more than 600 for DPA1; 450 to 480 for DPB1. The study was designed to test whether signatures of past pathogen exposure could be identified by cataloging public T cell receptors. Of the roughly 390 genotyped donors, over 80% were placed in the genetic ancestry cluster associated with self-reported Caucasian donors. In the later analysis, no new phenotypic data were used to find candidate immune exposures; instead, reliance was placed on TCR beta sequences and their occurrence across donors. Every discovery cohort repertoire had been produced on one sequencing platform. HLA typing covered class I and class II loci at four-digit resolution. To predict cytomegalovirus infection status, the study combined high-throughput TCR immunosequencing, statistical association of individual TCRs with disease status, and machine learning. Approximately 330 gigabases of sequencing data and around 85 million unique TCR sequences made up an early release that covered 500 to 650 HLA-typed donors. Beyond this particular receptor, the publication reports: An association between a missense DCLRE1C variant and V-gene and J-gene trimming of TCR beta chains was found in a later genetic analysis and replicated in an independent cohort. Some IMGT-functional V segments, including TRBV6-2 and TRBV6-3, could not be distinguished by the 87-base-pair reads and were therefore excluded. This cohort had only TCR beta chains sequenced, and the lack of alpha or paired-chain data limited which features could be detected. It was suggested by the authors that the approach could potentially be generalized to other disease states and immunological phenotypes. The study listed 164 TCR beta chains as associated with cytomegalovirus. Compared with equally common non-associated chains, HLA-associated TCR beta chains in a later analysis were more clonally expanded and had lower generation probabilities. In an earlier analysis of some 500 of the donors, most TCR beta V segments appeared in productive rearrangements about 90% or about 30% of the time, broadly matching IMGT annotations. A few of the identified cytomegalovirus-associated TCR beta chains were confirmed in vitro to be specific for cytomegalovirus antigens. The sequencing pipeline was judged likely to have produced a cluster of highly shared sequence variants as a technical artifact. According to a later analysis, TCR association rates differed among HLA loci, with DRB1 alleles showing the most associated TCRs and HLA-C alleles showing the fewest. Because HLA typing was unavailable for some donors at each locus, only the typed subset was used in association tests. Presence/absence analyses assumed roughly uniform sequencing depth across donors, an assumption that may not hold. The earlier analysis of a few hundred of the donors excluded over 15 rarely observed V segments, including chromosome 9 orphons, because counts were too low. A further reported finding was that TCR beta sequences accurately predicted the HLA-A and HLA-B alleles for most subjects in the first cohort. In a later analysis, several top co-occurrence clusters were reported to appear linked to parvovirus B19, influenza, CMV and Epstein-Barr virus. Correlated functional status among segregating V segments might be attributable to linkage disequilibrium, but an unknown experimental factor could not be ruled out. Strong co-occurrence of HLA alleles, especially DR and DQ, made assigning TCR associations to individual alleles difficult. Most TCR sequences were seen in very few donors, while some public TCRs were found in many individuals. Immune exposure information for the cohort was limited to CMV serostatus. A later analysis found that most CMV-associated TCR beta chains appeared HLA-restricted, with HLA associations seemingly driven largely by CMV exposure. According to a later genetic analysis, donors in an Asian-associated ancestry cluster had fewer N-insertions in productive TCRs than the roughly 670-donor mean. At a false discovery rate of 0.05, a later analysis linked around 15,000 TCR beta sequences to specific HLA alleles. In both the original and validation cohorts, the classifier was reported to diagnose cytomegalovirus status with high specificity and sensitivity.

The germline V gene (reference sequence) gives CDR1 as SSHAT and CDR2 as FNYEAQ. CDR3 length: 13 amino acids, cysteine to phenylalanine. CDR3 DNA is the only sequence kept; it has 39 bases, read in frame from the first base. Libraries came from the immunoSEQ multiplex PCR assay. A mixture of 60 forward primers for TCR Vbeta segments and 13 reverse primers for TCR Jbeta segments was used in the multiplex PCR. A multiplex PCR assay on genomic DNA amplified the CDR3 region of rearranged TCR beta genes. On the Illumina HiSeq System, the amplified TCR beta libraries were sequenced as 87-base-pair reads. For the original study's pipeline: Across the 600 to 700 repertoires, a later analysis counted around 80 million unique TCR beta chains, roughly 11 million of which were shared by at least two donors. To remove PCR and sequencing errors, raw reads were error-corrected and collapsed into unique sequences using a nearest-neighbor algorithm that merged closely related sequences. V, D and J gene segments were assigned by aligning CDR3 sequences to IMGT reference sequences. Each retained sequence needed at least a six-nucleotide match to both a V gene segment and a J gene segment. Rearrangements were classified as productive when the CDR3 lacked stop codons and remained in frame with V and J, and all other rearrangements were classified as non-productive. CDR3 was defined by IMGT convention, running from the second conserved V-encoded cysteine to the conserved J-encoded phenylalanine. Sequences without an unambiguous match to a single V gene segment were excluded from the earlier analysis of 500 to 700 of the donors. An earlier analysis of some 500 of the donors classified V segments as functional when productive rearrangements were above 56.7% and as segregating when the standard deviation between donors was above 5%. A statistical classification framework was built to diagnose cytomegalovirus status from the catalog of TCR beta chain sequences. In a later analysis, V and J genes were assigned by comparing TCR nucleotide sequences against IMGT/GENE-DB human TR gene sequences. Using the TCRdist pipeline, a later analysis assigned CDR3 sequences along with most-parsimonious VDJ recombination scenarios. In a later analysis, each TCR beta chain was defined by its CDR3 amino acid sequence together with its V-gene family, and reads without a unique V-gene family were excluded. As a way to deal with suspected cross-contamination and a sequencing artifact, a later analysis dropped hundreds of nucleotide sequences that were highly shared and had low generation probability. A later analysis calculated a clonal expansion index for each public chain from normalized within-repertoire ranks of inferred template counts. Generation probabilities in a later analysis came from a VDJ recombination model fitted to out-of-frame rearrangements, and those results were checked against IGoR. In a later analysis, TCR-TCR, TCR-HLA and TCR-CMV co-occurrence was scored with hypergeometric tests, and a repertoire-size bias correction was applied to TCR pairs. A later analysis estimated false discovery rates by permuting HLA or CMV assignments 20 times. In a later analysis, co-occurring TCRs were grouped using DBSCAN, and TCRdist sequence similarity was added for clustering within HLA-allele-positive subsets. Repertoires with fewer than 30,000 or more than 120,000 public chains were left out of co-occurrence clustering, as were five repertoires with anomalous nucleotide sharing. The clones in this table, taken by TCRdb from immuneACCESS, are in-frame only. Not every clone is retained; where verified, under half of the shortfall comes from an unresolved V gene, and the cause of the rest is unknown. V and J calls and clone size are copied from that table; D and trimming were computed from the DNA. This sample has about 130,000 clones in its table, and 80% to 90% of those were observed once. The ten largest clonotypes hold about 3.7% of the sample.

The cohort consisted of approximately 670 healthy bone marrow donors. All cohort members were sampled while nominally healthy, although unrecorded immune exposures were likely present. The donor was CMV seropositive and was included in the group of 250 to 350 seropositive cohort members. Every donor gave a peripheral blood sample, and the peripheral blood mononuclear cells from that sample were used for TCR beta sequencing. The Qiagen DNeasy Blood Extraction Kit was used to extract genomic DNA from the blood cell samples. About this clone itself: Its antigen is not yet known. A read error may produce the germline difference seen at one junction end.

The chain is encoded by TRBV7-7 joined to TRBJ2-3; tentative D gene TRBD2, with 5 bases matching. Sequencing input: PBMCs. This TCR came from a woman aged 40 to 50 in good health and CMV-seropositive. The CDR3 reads CASSLNPGDTQYF. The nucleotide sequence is TGTGCTAGCAGCTTAAACCCGGGGGATACGCAGTATTTT.